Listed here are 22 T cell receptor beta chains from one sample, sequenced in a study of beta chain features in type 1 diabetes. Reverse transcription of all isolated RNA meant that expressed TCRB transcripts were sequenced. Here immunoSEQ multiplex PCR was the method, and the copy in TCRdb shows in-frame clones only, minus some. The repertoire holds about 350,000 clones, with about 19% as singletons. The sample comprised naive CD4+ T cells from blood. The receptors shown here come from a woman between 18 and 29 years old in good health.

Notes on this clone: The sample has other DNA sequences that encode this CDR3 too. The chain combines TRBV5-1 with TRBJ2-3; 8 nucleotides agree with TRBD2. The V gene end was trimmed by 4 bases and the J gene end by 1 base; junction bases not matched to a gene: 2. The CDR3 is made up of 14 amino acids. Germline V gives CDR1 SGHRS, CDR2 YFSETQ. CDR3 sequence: CASSGTRGTDTQYF. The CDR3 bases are TGCGCCAGCAGCGGGACTAGGGGCACAGATACGCAGTATTTT.

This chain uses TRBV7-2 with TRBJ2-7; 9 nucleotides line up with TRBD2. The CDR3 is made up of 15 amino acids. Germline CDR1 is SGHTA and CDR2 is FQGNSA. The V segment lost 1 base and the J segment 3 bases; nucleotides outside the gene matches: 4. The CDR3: CASSLVAGDLYEQYF. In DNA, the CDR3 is TGTGCCAGCAGCTTAGTAGCGGGGGACCTCTACGAGCAGTACTTC.

The CDR3 here is CAWSKGWGTSEKLFF. CDR3 DNA: TGTGCCTGGAGTAAGGGGTGGGGAACCAGTGAAAAACTGTTTTTT. This sequence joins TRBV30 and TRBJ1-4; possible D gene TRBD1, 5 bases. CDR3 length: 15 residues. The germline gives CDR1 GTSNPN, CDR2 SVGIG (reference sequence). The V end was cut by 2 bases, the J end by 7 bases, with 17 bases between.

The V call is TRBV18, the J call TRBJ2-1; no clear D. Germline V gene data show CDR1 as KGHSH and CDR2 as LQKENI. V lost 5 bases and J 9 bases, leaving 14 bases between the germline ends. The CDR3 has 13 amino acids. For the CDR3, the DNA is TGTGCCAGCTCAGGTGACATTCAAGGTGAGCAGTTCTTC. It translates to CASSGDIQGEQFF.

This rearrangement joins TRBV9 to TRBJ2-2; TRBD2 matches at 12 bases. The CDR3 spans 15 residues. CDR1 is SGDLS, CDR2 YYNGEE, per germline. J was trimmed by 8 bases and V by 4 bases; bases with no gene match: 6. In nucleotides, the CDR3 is TGTGCCAGCAGCATGGGACTAGCGGGTGCGGGGGAGCTGTTTTTT. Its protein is CASSMGLAGAGELFF. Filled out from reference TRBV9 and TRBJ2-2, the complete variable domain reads DSGVTQTPKHLITATGQRVTLRCSPRSGDLSVYWYQQSLDQGLQFLIQYYNGEERAKGNILERFSAQQFPDLHSELNLSSLELGDSALYFCASSMGLAGAGELFFGEGSRLTVL.

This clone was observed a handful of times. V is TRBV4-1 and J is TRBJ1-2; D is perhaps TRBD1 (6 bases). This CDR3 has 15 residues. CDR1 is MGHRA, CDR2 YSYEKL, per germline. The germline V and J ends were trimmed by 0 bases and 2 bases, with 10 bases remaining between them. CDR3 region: CASSQERDRNYGYTF. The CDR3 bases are TGCGCCAGCAGCCAAGAGAGAGACAGGAACTATGGCTACACCTTC.

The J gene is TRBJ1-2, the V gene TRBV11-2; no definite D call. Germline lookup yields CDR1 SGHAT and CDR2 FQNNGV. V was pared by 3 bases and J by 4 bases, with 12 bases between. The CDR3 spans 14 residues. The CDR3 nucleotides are TGTGCCAGCAGCTTCGCCAGGTCCCGCTATGGCTACACCTTC. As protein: CASSFARSRYGYTF.

Here the CDR3 reads CASSQETVRDRVTAFF. The CDR3 region has the DNA TGCGCCAGCAGCCAAGAAACCGTCCGGGACAGGGTTACCGCTTTCTTT. J is TRBJ1-1 and V is TRBV4-1; 9 bases match TRBD1. Germline values: CDR1 MGHRA, CDR2 YSYEKL. The V segment lost 0 bases and the J segment 11 bases; nucleotides outside the gene matches: 13. The CDR3 loop spans 16 amino acids.

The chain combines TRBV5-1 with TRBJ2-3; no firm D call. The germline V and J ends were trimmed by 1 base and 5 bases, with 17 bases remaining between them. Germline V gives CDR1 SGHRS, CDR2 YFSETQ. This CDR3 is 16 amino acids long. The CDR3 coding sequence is TGCGCCAGCAGCTTGTTCGTAAGGAGAAGTGGAGATACGCAGTATTTT. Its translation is CASSLFVRRSGDTQYF.

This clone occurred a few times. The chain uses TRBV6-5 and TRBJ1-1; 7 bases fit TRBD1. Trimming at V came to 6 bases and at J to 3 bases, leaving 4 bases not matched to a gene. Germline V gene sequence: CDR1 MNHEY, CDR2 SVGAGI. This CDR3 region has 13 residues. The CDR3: CASSFDRDTEAFF. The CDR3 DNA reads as TGTGCCAGCAGCTTCGACAGGGACACTGAAGCTTTCTTT.

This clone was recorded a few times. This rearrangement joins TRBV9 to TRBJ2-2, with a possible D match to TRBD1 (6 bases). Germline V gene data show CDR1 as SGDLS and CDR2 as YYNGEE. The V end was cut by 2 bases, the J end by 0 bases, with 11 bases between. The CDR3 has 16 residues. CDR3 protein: CASSVGATTNTGELFF. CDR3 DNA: TGTGCCAGCAGCGTGGGGGCTACGACGAACACCGGGGAGCTGTTTTTT.

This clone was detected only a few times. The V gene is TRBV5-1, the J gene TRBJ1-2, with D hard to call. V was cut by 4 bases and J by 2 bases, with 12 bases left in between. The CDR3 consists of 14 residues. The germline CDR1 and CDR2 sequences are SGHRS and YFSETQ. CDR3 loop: CASSADSRNYGYTF. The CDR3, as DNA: TGCGCCAGCAGCGCGGATTCGAGGAACTATGGCTACACCTTC.

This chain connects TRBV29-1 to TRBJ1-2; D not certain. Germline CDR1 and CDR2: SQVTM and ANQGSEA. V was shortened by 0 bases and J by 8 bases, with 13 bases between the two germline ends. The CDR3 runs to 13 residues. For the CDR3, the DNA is TGCAGCGTTGAAGAATCGAGGGCTAGGGGCTACACCTTC. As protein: CSVEESRARGYTF.

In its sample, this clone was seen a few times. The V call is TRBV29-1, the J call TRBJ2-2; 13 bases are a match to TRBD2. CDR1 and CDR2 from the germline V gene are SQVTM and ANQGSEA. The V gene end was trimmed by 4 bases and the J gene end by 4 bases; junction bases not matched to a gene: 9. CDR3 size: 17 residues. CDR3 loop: CSVGSGGLAGFTGELFF. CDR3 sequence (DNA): TGCAGCGTTGGAAGCGGGGGACTAGCGGGATTCACCGGGGAGCTGTTTTTT.

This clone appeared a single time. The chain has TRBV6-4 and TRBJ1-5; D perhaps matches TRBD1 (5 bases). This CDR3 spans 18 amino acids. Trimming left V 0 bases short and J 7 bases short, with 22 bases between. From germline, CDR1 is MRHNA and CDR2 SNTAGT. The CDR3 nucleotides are TGTGCCAGCAGTGACTCGAACTATCCAAGGGACTGGCTGCAGCCCCAGCATTTT. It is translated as CASSDSNYPRDWLQPQHF.

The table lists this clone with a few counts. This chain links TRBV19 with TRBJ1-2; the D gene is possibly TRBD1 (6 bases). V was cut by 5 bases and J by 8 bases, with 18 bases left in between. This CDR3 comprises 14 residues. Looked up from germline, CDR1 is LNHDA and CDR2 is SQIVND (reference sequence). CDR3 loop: CASSARGGSGGYTF. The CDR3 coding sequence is TGTGCCAGTAGTGCCAGGGGTGGCTCGGGGGGCTACACCTTC.

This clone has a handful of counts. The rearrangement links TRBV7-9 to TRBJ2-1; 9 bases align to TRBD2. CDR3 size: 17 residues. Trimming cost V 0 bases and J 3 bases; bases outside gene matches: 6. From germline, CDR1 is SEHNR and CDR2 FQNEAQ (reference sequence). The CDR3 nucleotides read TGTGCCAGCAGCTTAGCGGGGCTAGCGGGACTCTACAATGAGCAGTTCTTC. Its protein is CASSLAGLAGLYNEQFF.

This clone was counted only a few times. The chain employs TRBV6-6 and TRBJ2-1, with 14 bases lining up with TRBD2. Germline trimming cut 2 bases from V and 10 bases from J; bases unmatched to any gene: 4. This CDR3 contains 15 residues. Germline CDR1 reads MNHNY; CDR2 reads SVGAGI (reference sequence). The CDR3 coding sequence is TGTGCCAGCAGTTACCTGGGACTAGCGGGGGAAGAGCAGTTCTTC. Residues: CASSYLGLAGEEQFF.

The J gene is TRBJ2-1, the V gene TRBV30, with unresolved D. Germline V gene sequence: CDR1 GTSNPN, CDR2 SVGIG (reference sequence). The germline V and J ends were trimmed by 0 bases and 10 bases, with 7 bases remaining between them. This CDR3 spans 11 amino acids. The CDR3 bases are TGTGCCTGGAGTGTATTCCAGGAGCAGTTCTTC. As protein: CAWSVFQEQFF.

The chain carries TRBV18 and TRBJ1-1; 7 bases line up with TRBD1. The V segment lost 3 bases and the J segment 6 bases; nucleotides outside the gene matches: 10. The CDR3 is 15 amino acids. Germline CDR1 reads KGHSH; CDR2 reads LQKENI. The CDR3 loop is CASSPQTGHSAEAFF. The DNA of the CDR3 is TGTGCCAGCTCACCGCAGACAGGGCATAGCGCTGAAGCTTTCTTT.

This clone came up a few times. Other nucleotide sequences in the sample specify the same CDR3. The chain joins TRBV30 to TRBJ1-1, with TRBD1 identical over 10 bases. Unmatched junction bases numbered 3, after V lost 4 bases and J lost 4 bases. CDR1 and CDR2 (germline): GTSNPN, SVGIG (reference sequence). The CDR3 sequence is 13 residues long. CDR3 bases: TGTGCCTGGACCGGACAGGGGGGCACTGAAGCTTTCTTT. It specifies CAWTGQGGTEAFF.

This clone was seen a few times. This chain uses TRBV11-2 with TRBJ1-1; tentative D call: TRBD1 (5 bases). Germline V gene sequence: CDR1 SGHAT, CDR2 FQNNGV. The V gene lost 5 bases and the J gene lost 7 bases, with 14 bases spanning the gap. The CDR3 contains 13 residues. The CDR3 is CASSPYPQGEAFF. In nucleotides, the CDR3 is TGTGCCAGCAGCCCTTACCCGCAGGGTGAAGCTTTCTTT.